The subject of this entry is one TCR beta chain. These data come from a study of cytomegalovirus exposure and HLA in healthy donors. V shed 5 bases, J shed 4 bases, and the junction held 6 bases outside the gene matches. This CDR3 has 14 amino acids. Per the germline V gene, CDR1 is SGHNT and CDR2 is YYREEE (reference sequence). 13 Jbeta primers and 60 Vbeta primers were used for the PCR. The table came from immunoSEQ multiplex PCR; TCRdb's copy has only in-frame clones and leaves some out. The sample holds more than 150,000 clones, 70% to 90% seen once. The TCR sequence derives from a man aged 18-30 years in good health and CMV-seropositive. The chain has TRBV5-4 and TRBJ1-2, with TRBD1 matching 9 bases. Sample: PBMCs. DNA for the CDR3: TGTGCCAGCAGACGGGACAGGGAGGCCTATGGCTACACCTTC. It is translated as CASRRDREAYGYTF.